Described below is a single T cell receptor beta chain sequence and its context. Its antigen remains unidentified. 60 Vbeta and 13 Jbeta primers were used in PCR. Using immunoSEQ multiplex PCR, the repertoire was profiled, and TCRdb retains in-frame clones only, with some absent. The sample holds 140,000 or so clones; approximately 72% are singletons and the top ten take over 2%. This specimen comes from a study of cytomegalovirus exposure and HLA in healthy donors. The overall study: Out of roughly 200 million T cells, an earlier analysis found roughly 100 million unique TCR beta sequences in total.

Study results and caveats: When analyzed later, a missense DCLRE1C variant was found to be linked to TCR beta V- and J-gene trimming.

The sequence was collected from a middle-aged man in good health and CMV-seronegative. The material sequenced was PBMCs.

CDR3: CASSSRERVGEKLFF. CDR3 sequence (DNA): TGTGCCAGCAGTTCGCGGGAGAGGGTAGGGGAAAAACTGTTTTTT. V and J are TRBV27 and TRBJ1-4, with no clear D. The CDR3 sequence is 15 residues long. Germline lookup yields CDR1 MNHEY and CDR2 SMNVEV (reference sequence). V lost 4 bases and J 8 bases, leaving 17 bases between the germline ends.